The 2 T cell receptor beta chains reported below all come from one sample, sequenced in a study of T cell responses to AZD1222 COVID-19 vaccine. Some clones are missing from TCRdb's copy, which holds only in-frame ones; the method was immunoSEQ multiplex PCR. The profile covers 90,000 to 110,000 clones, with nearly 90% appearing a single time and 35% to 50% taken by the ten largest. The sequencing used peripheral blood, collected 28 days after the second AZD1222 dose. The receptors shown here come from an adult who received the AZD1222 COVID-19 vaccine.

This CDR3 is CASSRFGQGVFF. DNA of the CDR3: TGTGCCAGCAGTCGCTTCGGACAGGGGGTCTTCTTT. The chain recombines TRBV28 with TRBJ1-1; 10 bases fit TRBD1. J was trimmed by 14 bases and V by 5 bases; bases with no gene match: 8. The CDR3 has 12 residues. CDR1 and CDR2 (germline): MDHEN, SYDVKM.

This clone was seen once. This rearrangement joins TRBV7-9 to TRBJ1-1; D might be TRBD1 (5 bases). CDR3 size: 13 residues. Germline CDR1 and CDR2: SEHNR and FQNEAQ (reference sequence). The V end was cut by 5 bases, the J end by 11 bases, with 18 bases between. The CDR3 DNA reads TGTGCCAGCAGCGTGGGACCCTTAGGAGGGGCTTTCTTT. This codes for CASSVGPLGGAFF.